The TCR beta chain under discussion was sequenced for a study of blood T cells in healthy people across ages. CDR1 is DFQATT and CDR2 is SNEGSKA in the germline V gene (reference sequence). This CDR3 region has 14 residues. Trimming left V 1 base short and J 4 bases short, with 12 bases between. The second PCR ran about 6 to 12 cycles with a sample-barcoded 5' primer and J-beta primers. TCRdb analysed the 5' RACE reads with MiXCR anew, one entry per CDR3 protein. The table has about 1,500,000 distinct CDR3 sequences, about 30% seen once. This clonotype was seen at least ten times. Sequencing input: blood. This rearrangement joins TRBV20-1 to TRBJ2-3; D is ambiguous. The receptor comes from a woman aged 25 to 39 in good health. CDR3 residues: CSARAPGGADTQYF. The CDR3 DNA reads as TGCAGTGCTAGAGCCCCGGGTGGGGCAGATACGCAGTATTTT.